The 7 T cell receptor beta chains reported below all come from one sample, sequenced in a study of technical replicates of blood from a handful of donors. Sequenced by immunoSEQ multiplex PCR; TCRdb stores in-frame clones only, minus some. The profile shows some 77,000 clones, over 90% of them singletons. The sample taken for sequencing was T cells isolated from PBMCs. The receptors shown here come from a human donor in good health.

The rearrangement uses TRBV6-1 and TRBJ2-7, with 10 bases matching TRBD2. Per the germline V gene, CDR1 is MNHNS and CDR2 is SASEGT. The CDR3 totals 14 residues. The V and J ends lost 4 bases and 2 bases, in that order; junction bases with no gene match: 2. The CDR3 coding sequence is TGTGCCAGCAGTGGGACTAGCGGTCCCTACGAGCAGTACTTC. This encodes CASSGTSGPYEQYF.

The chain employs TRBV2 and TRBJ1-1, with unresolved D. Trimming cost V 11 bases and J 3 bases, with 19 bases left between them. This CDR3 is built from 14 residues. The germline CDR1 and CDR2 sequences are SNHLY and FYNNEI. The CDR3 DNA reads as TGTGCCCCCCTAGCGGGTGGAGGAGACACTGAAGCTTTCTTT. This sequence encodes CAPLAGGGDTEAFF.

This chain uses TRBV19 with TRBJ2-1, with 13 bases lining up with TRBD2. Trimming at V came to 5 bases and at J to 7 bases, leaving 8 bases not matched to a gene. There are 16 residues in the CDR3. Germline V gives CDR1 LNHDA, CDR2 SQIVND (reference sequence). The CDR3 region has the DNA TGTGCCAGTAGTCCACTGACTAGCGGGAGGCCGAATGAGCAGTTCTTC. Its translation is CASSPLTSGRPNEQFF.

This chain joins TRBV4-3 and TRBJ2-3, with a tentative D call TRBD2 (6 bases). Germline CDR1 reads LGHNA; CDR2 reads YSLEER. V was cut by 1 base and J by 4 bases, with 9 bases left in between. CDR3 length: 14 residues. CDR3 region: CASSQVGGADTQYF. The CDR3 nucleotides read TGCGCCAGCAGCCAAGTGGGGGGTGCAGATACGCAGTATTTT.

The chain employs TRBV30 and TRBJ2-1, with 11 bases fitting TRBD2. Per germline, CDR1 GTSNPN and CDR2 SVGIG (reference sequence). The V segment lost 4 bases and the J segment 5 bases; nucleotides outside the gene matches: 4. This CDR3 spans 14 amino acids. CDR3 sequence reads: CAWKLLAGDNEQFF. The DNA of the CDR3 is TGTGCCTGGAAGTTACTAGCGGGAGACAATGAGCAGTTCTTC.

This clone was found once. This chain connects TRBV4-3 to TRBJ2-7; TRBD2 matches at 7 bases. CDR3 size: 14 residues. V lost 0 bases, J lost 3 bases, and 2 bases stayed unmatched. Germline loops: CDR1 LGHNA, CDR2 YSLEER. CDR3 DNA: TGCGCCAGCAGCCAAGAGGCGGGGGTCTACGAGCAGTACTTC. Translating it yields CASSQEAGVYEQYF.

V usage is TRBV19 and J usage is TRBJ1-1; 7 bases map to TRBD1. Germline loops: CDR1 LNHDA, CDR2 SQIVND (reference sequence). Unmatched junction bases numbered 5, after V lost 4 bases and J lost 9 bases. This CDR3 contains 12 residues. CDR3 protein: CASSTRDSQAFF. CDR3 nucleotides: TGTGCCAGTAGTACAAGGGACAGCCAAGCTTTCTTT.